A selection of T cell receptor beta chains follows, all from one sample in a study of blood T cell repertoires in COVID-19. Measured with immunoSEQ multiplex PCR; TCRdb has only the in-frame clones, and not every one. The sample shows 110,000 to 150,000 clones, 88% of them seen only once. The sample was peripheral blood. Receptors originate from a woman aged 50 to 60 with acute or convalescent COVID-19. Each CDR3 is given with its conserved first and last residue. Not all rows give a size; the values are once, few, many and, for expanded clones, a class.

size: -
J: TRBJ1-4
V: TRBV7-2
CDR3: CASSPAGDWTNEKLFF

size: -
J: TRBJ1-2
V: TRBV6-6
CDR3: CASSQKYQQGPYGYTF

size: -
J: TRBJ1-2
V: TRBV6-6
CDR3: CASSYRAGGSYGYTF

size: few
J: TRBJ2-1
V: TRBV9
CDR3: CASTFGIAGGPIYNEQFF

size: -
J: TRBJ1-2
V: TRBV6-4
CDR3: CASSEGAPNYGYTF

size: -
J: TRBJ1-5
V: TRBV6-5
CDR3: CASSPTGGARPQHF

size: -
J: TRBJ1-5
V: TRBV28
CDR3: CARDTRGDHQPQHF

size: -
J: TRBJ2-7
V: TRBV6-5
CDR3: CARHNQSYEQYF

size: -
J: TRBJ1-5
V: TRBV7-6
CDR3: CASSLPPPDRDNQPQHF

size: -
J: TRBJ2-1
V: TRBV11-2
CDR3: CASSPESPIYNEQFF

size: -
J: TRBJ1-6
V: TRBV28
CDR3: CASSLPGRPLHF

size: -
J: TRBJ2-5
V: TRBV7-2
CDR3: CASSLAPGGAGETQYF

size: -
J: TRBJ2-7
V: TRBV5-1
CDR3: CASSLFPSGATSYEQYF

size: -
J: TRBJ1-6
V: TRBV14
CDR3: CASSPYGGSFNSPLHF

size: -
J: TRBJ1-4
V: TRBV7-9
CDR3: CASRSAGQRYEKLFF

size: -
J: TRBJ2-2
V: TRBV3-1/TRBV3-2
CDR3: CASSPSGNTGELFF

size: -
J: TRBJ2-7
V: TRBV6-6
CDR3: CASSYGQGGVYEQYF

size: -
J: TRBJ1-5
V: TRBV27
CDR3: CASSLLGGGNQPQHF

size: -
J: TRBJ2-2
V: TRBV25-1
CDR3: CASGMWTANGELFF

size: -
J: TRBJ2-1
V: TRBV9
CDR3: CASSTTGGPSYGEQFF

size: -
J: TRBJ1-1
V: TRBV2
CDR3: CASSELGRRTEAFF

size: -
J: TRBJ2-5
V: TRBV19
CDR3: CASSVAGGQETQYF

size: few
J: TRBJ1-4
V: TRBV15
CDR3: CATSRDRPLEGGLLELFF

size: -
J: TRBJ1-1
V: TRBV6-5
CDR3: CASSQYRGGNTEAFF

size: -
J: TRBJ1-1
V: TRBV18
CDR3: CASSPPTRSGYEAFF

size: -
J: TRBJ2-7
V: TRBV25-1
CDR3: CASSEIGESYEQYF

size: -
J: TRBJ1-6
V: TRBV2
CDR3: CASSEGVGGGVGSPLHF

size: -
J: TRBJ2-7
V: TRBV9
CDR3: CASSVASGSVEQYF

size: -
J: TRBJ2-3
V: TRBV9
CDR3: CASSVEGAGTDTQYF

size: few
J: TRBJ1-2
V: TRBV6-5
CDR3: CASSYTPDYGYTF

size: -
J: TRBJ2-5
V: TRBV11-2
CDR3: CASSLGSGETQYF